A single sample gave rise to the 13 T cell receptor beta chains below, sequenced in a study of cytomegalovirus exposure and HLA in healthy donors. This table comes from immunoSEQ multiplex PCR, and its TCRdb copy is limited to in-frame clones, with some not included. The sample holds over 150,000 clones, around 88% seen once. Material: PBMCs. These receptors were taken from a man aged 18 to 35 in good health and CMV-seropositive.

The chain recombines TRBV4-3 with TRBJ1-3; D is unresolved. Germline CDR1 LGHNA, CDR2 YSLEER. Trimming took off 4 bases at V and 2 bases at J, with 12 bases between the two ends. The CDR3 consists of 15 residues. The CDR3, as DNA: TGCGCCAGCAGCCTGGCTGGAGCCCCTGGAAACACCATATATTTT. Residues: CASSLAGAPGNTIYF.

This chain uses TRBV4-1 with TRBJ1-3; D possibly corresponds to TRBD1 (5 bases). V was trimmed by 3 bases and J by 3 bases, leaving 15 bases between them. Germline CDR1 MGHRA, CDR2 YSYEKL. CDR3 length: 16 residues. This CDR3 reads CASSQPLQVNGNTIYF. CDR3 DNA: TGCGCCAGCAGCCAGCCTTTACAGGTCAATGGAAACACCATATATTTT.

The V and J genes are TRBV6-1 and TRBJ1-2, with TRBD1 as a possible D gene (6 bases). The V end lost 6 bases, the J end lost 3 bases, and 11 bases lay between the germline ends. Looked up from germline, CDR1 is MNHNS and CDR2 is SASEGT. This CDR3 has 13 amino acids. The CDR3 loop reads CASSDRQDYGYTF. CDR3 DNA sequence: TGTGCCAGCAGCGATCGACAGGACTATGGCTACACCTTC.

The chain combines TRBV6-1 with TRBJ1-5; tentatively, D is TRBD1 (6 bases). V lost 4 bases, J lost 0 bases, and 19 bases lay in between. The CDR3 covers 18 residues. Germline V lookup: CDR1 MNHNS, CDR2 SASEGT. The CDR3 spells CASSGWGGAARSNQPQHF. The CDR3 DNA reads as TGTGCCAGCAGTGGGTGGGGGGGGGCTGCTCGTAGCAATCAGCCCCAGCATTTT.

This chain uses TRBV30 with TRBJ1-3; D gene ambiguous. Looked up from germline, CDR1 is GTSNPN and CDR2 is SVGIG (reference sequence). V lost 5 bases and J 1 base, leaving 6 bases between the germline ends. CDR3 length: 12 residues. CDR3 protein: CAWSRSGNTIYF. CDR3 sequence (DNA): TGTGCCTGGTCTCGGTCTGGAAACACCATATATTTT.

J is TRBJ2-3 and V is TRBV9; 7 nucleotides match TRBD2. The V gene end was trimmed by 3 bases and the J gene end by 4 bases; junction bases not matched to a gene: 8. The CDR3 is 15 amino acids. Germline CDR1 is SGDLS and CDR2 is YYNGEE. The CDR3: CASSESGREADTQYF. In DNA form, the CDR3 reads TGTGCCAGCAGCGAGAGTGGGAGGGAGGCAGATACGCAGTATTTT.

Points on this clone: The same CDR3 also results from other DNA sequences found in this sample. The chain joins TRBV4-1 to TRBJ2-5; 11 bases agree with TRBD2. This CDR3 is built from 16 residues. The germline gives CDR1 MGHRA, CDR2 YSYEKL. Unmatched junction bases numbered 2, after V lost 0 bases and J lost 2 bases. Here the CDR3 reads CASSQEGLAVQETQYF. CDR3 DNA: TGCGCCAGCAGCCAAGAGGGACTAGCGGTACAAGAGACCCAGTACTTC.

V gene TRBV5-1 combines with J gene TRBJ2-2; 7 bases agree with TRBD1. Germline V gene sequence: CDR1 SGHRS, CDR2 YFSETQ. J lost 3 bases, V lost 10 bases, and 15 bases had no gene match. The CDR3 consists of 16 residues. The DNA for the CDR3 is TGCGCCGGGTGTGATAGGGGGACAGATCACACCGGGGAGCTGTTTTTT. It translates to CAGCDRGTDHTGELFF.

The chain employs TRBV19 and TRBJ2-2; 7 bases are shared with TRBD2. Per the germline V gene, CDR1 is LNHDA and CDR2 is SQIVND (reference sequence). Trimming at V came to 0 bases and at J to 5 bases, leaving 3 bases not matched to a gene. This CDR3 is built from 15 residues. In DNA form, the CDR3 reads TGTGCCAGTAGTATAGAGGGACTAAGGACCGGGGAGCTGTTTTTT. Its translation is CASSIEGLRTGELFF.

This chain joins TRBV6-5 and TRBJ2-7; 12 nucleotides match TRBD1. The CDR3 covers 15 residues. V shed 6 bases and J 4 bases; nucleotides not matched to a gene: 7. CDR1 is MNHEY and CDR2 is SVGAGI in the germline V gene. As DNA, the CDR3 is TGTGCCAGCAGAGCCGGGACAGGGGGCAAGTACGAGCAGTACTTC. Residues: CASRAGTGGKYEQYF.

This CDR3 is CSVETSGGGSYEQYF. The CDR3 DNA is TGCAGCGTTGAGACTAGCGGAGGGGGCTCCTACGAGCAGTACTTC. The chain links TRBV29-1 to TRBJ2-7; 9 bases agree with TRBD2. Germline loops: CDR1 SQVTM, CDR2 ANQGSEA. Trimming at V came to 3 bases and at J to 0 bases, leaving 6 bases not matched to a gene. The CDR3 runs 15 residues.

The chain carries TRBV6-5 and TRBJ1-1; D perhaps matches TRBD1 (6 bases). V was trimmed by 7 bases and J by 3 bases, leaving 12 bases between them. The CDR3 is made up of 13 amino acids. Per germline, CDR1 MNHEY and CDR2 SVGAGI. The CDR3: CASTRGKDTEAFF. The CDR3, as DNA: TGTGCCAGCACCAGGGGTAAGGACACTGAAGCTTTCTTT.

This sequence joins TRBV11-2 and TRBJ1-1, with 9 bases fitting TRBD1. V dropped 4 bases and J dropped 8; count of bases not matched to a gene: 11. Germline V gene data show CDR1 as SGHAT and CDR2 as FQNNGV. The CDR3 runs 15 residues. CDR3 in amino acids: CASSWGTGLFTEAFF. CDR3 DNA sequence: TGTGCCAGCAGCTGGGGGACAGGGCTTTTTACCGAAGCTTTCTTT.